This TCR beta chain was identified during a study of blood T cell repertoires in COVID-19. This clone was detected only a few times. Profiled with immunoSEQ multiplex PCR; TCRdb holds only in-frame clones, not every one. The table includes 150,000 or so clones, 70% to 90% detected once. The specimen sequenced was peripheral blood. This receptor was identified in a human donor in a cohort sampled during active COVID-19.

The CDR3 sequence is CASSEYRGANSPLHF. CDR3 nucleotides: TGTGCCAGCAGTGAGTACAGGGGGGCGAATTCACCCCTCCACTTT. The chain couples TRBV27 to TRBJ1-6; 8 nucleotides agree with TRBD1. From germline, CDR1 is MNHEY and CDR2 SMNVEV (reference sequence). Unmatched junction bases numbered 7, after V lost 5 bases and J lost 7 bases. The CDR3 length is 15 residues.